The clone carrying this T cell receptor beta chain has just a few counts. Profiled with immunoSEQ multiplex PCR; TCRdb holds only in-frame clones, not every one. The table has tens of thousands of clones, roughly 82% seen once. This sample stems from a study of blood T cell repertoires in COVID-19. About the study: In each case, the material was cDNA or gDNA derived from T cells, B-cell-depleted T cells, or PBMCs.

This CDR3 comprises 13 residues. CDR1 is SGHTA, CDR2 FQGNSA, per germline. Trimming pared 5 bases from V and 1 base from J, leaving 9 bases between. The V and J genes are TRBV7-2 and TRBJ2-7, with D unclear. Material for sequencing was peripheral blood. This TCR was sampled from a man aged 45-60 years with active COVID-19. CDR3 DNA: TGTGCCAGCAGCGTCGAGCAATCCTACGAGCAGTACTTC. It yields the protein CASSVEQSYEQYF. The full variable domain, completed using reference TRBV7-2 and TRBJ2-7, is GAGVSQSPSNKVTEKGKDVELRCDPISGHTALYWYRQSLGQGLEFLIYFQGNSAPDKSGLPSDRFSAERTGGSVSTLTIQRTQQEDSAVYLCASSVEQSYEQYFGPGTRLTVT.